The 20 T cell receptor beta chains presented below share a single source sample, sequenced in a study of T cells in Graves' hyperthyroidism and ophthalmopathy. Amplification of TCR beta CDR3 regions used RNA as the template. HTBI primers drove first-round RT-PCR of the TCR CDR3. TCRdb re-derived calls from the multiplex PCR reads in MiXCR, one entry per CDR3 protein. The table includes approximately 400,000 distinct CDR3 sequences, about 15% detected once. The specimen sequenced was blood. The source of these receptors is a woman aged 25 to 39 with Graves' hyperthyroidism.

This clonotype has a single count. The V and J genes are TRBV11-2 and TRBJ1-1, with a possible D match to TRBD1 (5 bases). Germline V gives CDR1 SGHAT, CDR2 FQNNGV. Trimming stripped 5 bases from V and 7 bases from J, with 17 bases between. CDR3 length equals 14 residues. The CDR3 DNA follows: TGTGCCAGCAGCCAAGCCTGGGACGTCAATGAAGCTTTCTTT. Its translation: CASSQAWDVNEAFF.

This clonotype was observed many times. The chain carries TRBV5-1 and TRBJ2-1, with D perhaps TRBD1 or TRBD2 (5 bases each). Trimming shortened V by 4 bases and J by 8 bases, and 16 bases separated the two germline ends. CDR1 and CDR2 from the germline V gene are SGHRS and YFSETQ. The CDR3 extends over 14 amino acids. The CDR3 nucleotides read TGCGCCAGCAGCAAGATTCCAGGGACCGATGAGCAGTTCTTC. It yields the protein CASSKIPGTDEQFF.

The chain recombines TRBV6-1 with TRBJ1-2; 9 positions match TRBD1. CDR1 and CDR2 (germline): MNHNS, SASEGT. The trim removed 5 bases at V and 6 bases at J, leaving 4 bases unmatched. The CDR3 extends over 13 amino acids. The CDR3 sequence: CASSPQGADGYTF. In DNA, the CDR3 is TGTGCCAGCAGTCCACAGGGGGCTGATGGCTACACCTTC.

Comments on this clonotype: A read error is possible here, since a much larger clone lies one base away. The chain has TRBV6-2 or TRBV6-3 and TRBJ2-1, with a possible D match to TRBD1 (6 bases). Germline V gene sequence: CDR1 MNHEY, CDR2 SVGEGT. This CDR3 is 14 amino acids long. The V and J ends lost 5 bases and 7 bases respectively, with 15 bases between them. This CDR3 reads CASSTLFQGNEQFF. In DNA, the CDR3 is TGTGCCAGCAGTACTCTTTTTCAGGGGAATGAGCAGTTCTTC.

The chain uses TRBV5-4 and TRBJ2-3; 9 bases fit TRBD2. The V and J ends lost 5 bases and 1 base, in that order; junction bases with no gene match: 8. Per germline, CDR1 SGHNT and CDR2 YYREEE (reference sequence). There are 16 residues in the CDR3. Written as DNA, the CDR3 is TGTGCCAGCAGAAATCCAGCGGGAGGACGCACAGATACGCAGTATTTT. This sequence encodes CASRNPAGGRTDTQYF. Complete variable domain (other parts from reference TRBV5-4 and TRBJ2-3): ETGVTQSPTHLIKTRGQQVTLRCSSQSGHNTVSWYQQALGQGPQFIFQYYREEENGRGNFPPRFSGLQFPNYSSELNVNALELDDSALYLCASRNPAGGRTDTQYFGPGTRLTVL.

V usage is TRBV25-1 and J usage is TRBJ1-1; D is unresolved. The CDR3 is 12 amino acids. Germline-derived CDR1 and CDR2 are MGHDK and SYGVNS. V was clipped by 6 bases and J by 1 base, with 6 bases between them. CDR3 bases: TGTGCCAGCAGGGACTGGAACACTGAAGCTTTCTTT. This gives the protein CASRDWNTEAFF.

This clonotype has at least ten counts. The chain joins TRBV12-3 or TRBV12-4 to TRBJ2-7; 14 bases are shared with TRBD2. This CDR3 has 18 amino acids. V was clipped by 2 bases and J by 1 base; unmatched bases: 7. CDR3 amino acids: CASSLISGLAGASYEQYF. The CDR3 coding sequence is TGTGCCAGCAGTTTAATTTCGGGACTAGCGGGAGCATCCTACGAGCAGTACTTC.

This clonotype was recorded only once. The chain combines TRBV6-5 with TRBJ1-2; 7 bases are a match to TRBD1. V trimming: 2 bases; J trimming: 4 bases; junction bases outside the gene matches: 4. The CDR3 runs to 14 residues. Germline V gene sequence: CDR1 MNHEY, CDR2 SVGAGI. The CDR3 DNA follows: TGTGCCAGCAGTTACAGGGGGCCCATCTATGGCTACACCTTC. Amino acids: CASSYRGPIYGYTF.

This clonotype was observed at least ten times. The rearrangement uses TRBV29-1 and TRBJ1-1, with a tentative D call TRBD1 (6 bases). The CDR3 totals 12 residues. CDR1 is SQVTM and CDR2 is ANQGSEA in the germline V gene. V lost 4 bases and J lost 1, with 7 bases in between. The CDR3 sequence is CSVARGNTEAFF. The DNA for the CDR3 is TGCAGCGTTGCCAGGGGGAACACTGAAGCTTTCTTT.

This clonotype was seen ten or more times. The J gene is TRBJ2-7, the V gene TRBV28; no definite D call. Trimming removed 5 bases from V and 3 bases from J, with 5 bases in between. The CDR3 sequence is 11 residues long. The V gene's germline CDR1 is MDHEN and CDR2 SYDVKM. Here the CDR3 reads CASSDIYEQYF. For the CDR3, the DNA is TGTGCCAGCAGTGACATCTACGAGCAGTACTTC.

For this clonotype: This clone may be a read error of a much larger clone one base away. No conserved phenylalanine or tryptophan is present at the end of the CDR3, so a read error is the likely explanation. The V call is TRBV7-2, the J call TRBJ2-1; D unclear. The CDR3 has 14 amino acids. Germline CDR1 and CDR2: SGHTA and FQGNSA. Trimming pared 3 bases from V and 5 bases from J, leaving 11 bases between. The CDR3 loop is CASSLAWQNNEQFL. The CDR3 DNA reads as TGTGCCAGCAGCTTGGCGTGGCAGAACAATGAGCAGTTCCTC.

This clonotype has only a few counts. This chain joins TRBV5-1 and TRBJ2-3, with 8 nucleotides matching TRBD1. The V and J ends lost 5 bases and 6 bases, in that order; junction bases with no gene match: 5. The CDR3 runs 13 residues. Germline CDR1 reads SGHRS; CDR2 reads YFSETQ. The CDR3 DNA follows: TGCGCCAGCAGGGAGACAGGGGCCGATACGCAGTATTTT. Translated: CASRETGADTQYF.

The chain employs TRBV11-2 and TRBJ1-6, with D unclear. Trimming cost V 3 bases and J 9 bases, with 6 bases left between them. The CDR3 contains 12 residues. Germline V CDR1 and CDR2: SGHAT, FQNNGV. The CDR3 region is CASSFKGSPLHF. The CDR3 coding sequence is TGTGCCAGCAGCTTTAAGGGTTCACCCCTCCACTTT.

In its sample, this clonotype was seen a few times. The chain joins TRBV20-1 to TRBJ2-1, with D possibly matching TRBD2 (6 bases). The germline V and J ends were trimmed by 2 bases and 4 bases, with 18 bases remaining between them. Per the germline V gene, CDR1 is DFQATT and CDR2 is SNEGSKA (reference sequence). The CDR3 has 16 residues. CDR3 nucleotide sequence: TGCAGTGCTAGATCCCTTGGCGGGGACTTTTACAATGAGCAGTTCTTC. It translates to CSARSLGGDFYNEQFF.

As to this clonotype: A much larger clone sits a single nucleotide away, making a read error possible. The chain has TRBV28 and TRBJ2-2, with a tentative D call TRBD2 (5 bases). Germline CDR1 MDHEN, CDR2 SYDVKM. CDR3 length: 15 amino acids. CDR3 DNA sequence: TGTGCCAGCAGTTTATGGGGCAACAGTGCCGGGGAGCTGGTTTTT. It translates to CASSLWGNSAGELVF.

This clonotype occurred many times. This chain links TRBV20-1 with TRBJ2-1; 7 nucleotides agree with TRBD2. V lost 6 bases to trimming and J lost 9 bases; unmatched junction nucleotides: 14. CDR3 length: 14 amino acids. CDR1 and CDR2 (germline): DFQATT, SNEGSKA (reference sequence). CDR3 region: CSAQREYGTGEQFF. The CDR3, as DNA: TGCAGTGCCCAGCGGGAATACGGAACCGGTGAGCAGTTCTTC.

This sequence joins TRBV20-1 and TRBJ2-1; D gene unclear. Trimming cost V 2 bases and J 7 bases, with 12 bases left between them. This CDR3 is built from 13 residues. Germline CDR1 and CDR2: DFQATT and SNEGSKA (reference sequence). CDR3 residues: CSARLSARNEQFF. CDR3 DNA: TGCAGTGCTAGATTGTCTGCGAGGAATGAGCAGTTCTTC.

In its sample, this clonotype was seen many times. The chain joins TRBV28 to TRBJ2-1; maybe TRBD2 (5 bases). Germline V lookup: CDR1 MDHEN, CDR2 SYDVKM. V was cut by 2 bases and J by 1 base, with 6 bases left in between. CDR3 length: 14 amino acids. In nucleotides, the CDR3 is TGTGCCAGCAGTTTACGCGGGTCCTACAATGAGCAGTTCTTC. This encodes CASSLRGSYNEQFF.

This clonotype was counted ten times or more. The rearrangement uses TRBV29-1 and TRBJ2-7; TRBD1 matches at 8 bases. The CDR3 has 13 amino acids. Germline V gene sequence: CDR1 SQVTM, CDR2 ANQGSEA. The junction had 4 bases not matched to a gene; V was cut back by 4 bases and J by 2 bases. The chain's CDR3 is CSVAGQVTYEQYF. The CDR3 region has the DNA TGCAGCGTTGCGGGACAGGTAACCTACGAGCAGTACTTC.

This clonotype came up many times. CDR3 nucleotides: TGTGCCATCAGTGAGGATGGACAGGGATTCCGTGAGCAGTACTTC. Its protein product is CAISEDGQGFREQYF. The rearrangement uses TRBV10-3 and TRBJ2-7, with 8 bases aligning to TRBD1. The V and J ends lost 2 bases and 7 bases, in that order; junction bases with no gene match: 10. The CDR3 length is 15 residues. Per the germline V gene, CDR1 is ENHRY and CDR2 is SYGVKD.